This entry lists 4 T cell receptor beta chains sequenced from one sample in a study of regulatory T cells (dated by TCRdb to 2016 to 2018). Broad study findings and their caveats: Hydrophobic residues at CDR3 positions 6 and 7 were enriched in conventional CD4+ T cells from CD3G-deficient patients, which suggests more self-reactive specificities.

The method behind the library was the immunoSEQ multiplex PCR assay. The multiplex PCR relied on 52 forward TRBV primers and 13 reverse TRBJ primers, and amplification bias was corrected through assay-based and computational methods. TCRdb took over this immuneACCESS table, retaining in-frame rearrangements with V and J assigned. Such tables are incomplete; in checked studies, under half of the missing clones stem from an unresolved V gene, and the remainder is unexplained. Within this sample are fewer than 20,000 clones, with more than 65% of them counted one time only. The top ten clones comprise more than 7% of the sample. These receptors are not linked to any known antigen. The sequencing input was conventional CD4+ T cells sorted from blood. The origin of the receptors is a person aged 25 to 39 with CD3G deficiency.

The V and J genes are TRBV6-1 and TRBJ2-7; tentative D call: TRBD2 (6 bases). Germline CDR1 is MNHNS and CDR2 is SASEGT. The CDR3 loop spans 15 amino acids. The V end lost 8 bases, the J end lost 4 bases, and 21 bases lay between the germline ends. CDR3 sequence (DNA): TGTGCCAGCCCATTCCGACAAGGACTATGTTACGAGCAGTACTTC. It codes for CASPFRQGLCYEQYF.

This chain uses TRBV6-1 with TRBJ1-4; perhaps TRBD1 as D (6 bases). The CDR3 is 15 residues long. Looked up from germline, CDR1 is MNHNS and CDR2 is SASEGT. Trimming shortened V by 0 bases and J by 7 bases, and 12 bases separated the two germline ends. The CDR3 sequence is CASSEAPRGGEKLFF. The CDR3 bases are TGTGCCAGCAGTGAAGCGCCGAGGGGGGGTGAAAAACTGTTTTTT.

This sequence joins TRBV28 and TRBJ2-6; 11 bases agree with TRBD1. CDR3 length: 18 residues. The junction had 9 bases not matched to a gene; V was cut back by 5 bases and J by 3 bases. Germline CDR1 and CDR2: MDHEN and SYDVKM. CDR3 in amino acids: CASSPGGTGGLGANVLTF. CDR3 coding DNA: TGTGCCAGCAGTCCCGGGGGGACAGGGGGTCTTGGGGCCAACGTCCTGACTTTC. Together with reference TRBV28 and TRBJ2-6, the CDR3 gives the full variable domain: DVKVTQSSRYLVKRTGEKVFLECVQDMDHENMFWYRQDPGLGLRLIYFSYDVKMKEKGDIPEGYSVSREKKERFSLILESASTNQTSMYLCASSPGGTGGLGANVLTFGAGSRLTVL.

To note about this clone: A junction end diverges from the germline sequence, so it may reflect a read error. V gene TRBV19 combines with J gene TRBJ1-1; D perhaps matches TRBD1 (6 bases). The CDR3 totals 13 residues. Germline CDR1 is LNHDA and CDR2 is SQIVND (reference sequence). CDR3 protein: CASSITGNAEAFF. The CDR3 nucleotides are TGTGCCAGTAGTATTACAGGGAACGCTGAAGCTTTCTTT.